This TCR beta chain derives from a study of blood T cells in healthy people across ages. Study findings and constraints: Diversity estimated from one million T cells was considered an underestimate. Any conclusive comparison of naive versus antigen-experienced cells was prevented by using unsorted PBMCs. TCR beta diversity per million T cells fell roughly linearly with age.

Combining a sample-barcoded 5' primer with a J-beta primer mix, a second PCR ran for about 6 to 12 cycles. Unique molecular identifiers of 12 random nucleotides labeled each cDNA. TCRdb re-called the 5' RACE reads with MiXCR, one entry per CDR3 protein. The profile shows more than 650,000 distinct CDR3 sequences, about 20% of them singletons. The V gene's germline CDR1 is SGHTA and CDR2 FQGNSA. V trimming: 1 base; J trimming: 11 bases; junction bases outside the gene matches: 9. The CDR3 loop spans 15 amino acids. As for this clonotype: What it binds is not known.

The receptor's source is a man in his sixties or seventies in good health. This chain connects TRBV7-2 to TRBJ2-5; 11 bases fit TRBD2. Material: blood. This CDR3 reads CASSLDASGGKEQYF. CDR3 bases: TGTGCCAGCAGCTTAGACGCTAGCGGGGGGAAAGAGCAGTACTTC.